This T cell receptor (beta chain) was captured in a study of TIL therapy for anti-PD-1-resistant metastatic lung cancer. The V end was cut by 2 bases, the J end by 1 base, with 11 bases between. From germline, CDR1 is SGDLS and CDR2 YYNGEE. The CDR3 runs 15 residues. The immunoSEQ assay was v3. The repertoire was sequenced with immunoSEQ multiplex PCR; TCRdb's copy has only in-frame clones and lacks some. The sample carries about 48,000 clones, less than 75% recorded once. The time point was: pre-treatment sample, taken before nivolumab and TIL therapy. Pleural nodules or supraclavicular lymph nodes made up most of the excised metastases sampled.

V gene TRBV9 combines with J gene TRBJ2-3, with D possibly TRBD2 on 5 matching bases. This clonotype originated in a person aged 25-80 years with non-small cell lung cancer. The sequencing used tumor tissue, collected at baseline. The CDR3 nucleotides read TGTGCCAGCAGCGTCCGCGGGTTCCGCACAGATACGCAGTATTTT. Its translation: CASSVRGFRTDTQYF.